The rows below give T cell receptor beta chains drawn from one sample of a study of T-cell reconstitution after alpha-beta-depleted transplantation in children. TCRdb used MiXCR to reprocess the PCR reads, holding one entry per CDR3 protein. The table has a few hundred thousand distinct CDR3 sequences, 27% seen once. Sequenced here: PBMCs, sampled before TCRalphabeta/CD19-depleted stem cell transplant. The receptors shown here come from a boy in the first two years of life with Wiskott-Aldrich syndrome, due to receive a stem cell transplant. Each CDR3 is given without its conserved first and last residue. The order of the fields is clone size, V gene, J gene, CDR3 protein. The size of a clone is reported for some rows only, either as once, few or many, or as a class for expanded clones.

clone_size: NA; v_call: TRBV20-1; j_call: TRBJ1-1; cdr3_aa: SASQGGDTEAF
clone_size: few; v_call: TRBV12-3/TRBV12-4; j_call: TRBJ1-4; cdr3_aa: ASRRQGINEKLF
clone_size: NA; v_call: TRBV12-3/TRBV12-4; j_call: TRBJ2-7; cdr3_aa: ASRSAGGPD
clone_size: many; v_call: TRBV29-1; j_call: TRBJ2-5; cdr3_aa: SVGVGQETQY
clone_size: NA; v_call: TRBV12-3/TRBV12-4; j_call: TRBJ1-1; cdr3_aa: ASRLSRDNFPNTEAF
clone_size: few; v_call: TRBV7-9; j_call: TRBJ1-3; cdr3_aa: ASSLASTSGNTIY
clone_size: NA; v_call: TRBV5-1; j_call: TRBJ2-2; cdr3_aa: ASSSRTSGSKAGELF
clone_size: NA; v_call: TRBV11-2; j_call: TRBJ2-6; cdr3_aa: ASRIPSGAGANVLT
clone_size: NA; v_call: TRBV10-2; j_call: TRBJ2-7; cdr3_aa: ASSVRQGLYEQY
clone_size: NA; v_call: TRBV20-1; j_call: TRBJ2-3; cdr3_aa: SAPGRAGGTDTQY
clone_size: few; v_call: TRBV20-1; j_call: TRBJ2-7; cdr3_aa: SATEGDRRY
clone_size: few; v_call: TRBV7-9; j_call: TRBJ1-1; cdr3_aa: AETGQNTEAF
clone_size: NA; v_call: TRBV5-1; j_call: TRBJ2-3; cdr3_aa: ASSPGDRTTDTQY
clone_size: few; v_call: TRBV5-1; j_call: TRBJ2-7; cdr3_aa: ASSPRTGEYEQY
clone_size: few; v_call: TRBV5-1; j_call: TRBJ2-2; cdr3_aa: ASSLVLGRGGQNTGELF
clone_size: few; v_call: TRBV4-1; j_call: TRBJ2-1; cdr3_aa: ASSQEGTSDNEQF
clone_size: many; v_call: TRBV10-3; j_call: TRBJ2-7; cdr3_aa: AISGLAGGAYEQY
clone_size: NA; v_call: TRBV5-1; j_call: TRBJ1-4; cdr3_aa: ASSASPGGLYEKLF
clone_size: few; v_call: TRBV5-1; j_call: TRBJ2-1; cdr3_aa: ASSSIGTSGTASYNEQF
clone_size: NA; v_call: TRBV12-3/TRBV12-4; j_call: TRBJ2-1; cdr3_aa: ARPRALYNEQF